The 9 T cell receptor beta chains below come from one sample, sequenced in a study of blood T cell repertoires in COVID-19. TCRdb's copy holds only in-frame clones and misses some; the assay was immunoSEQ multiplex PCR. Of over 150,000 clones listed, 82% are singletons. Sequenced sample: PBMCs or T cells enriched from blood (not recorded which). The receptors derive from a man aged 35-49 years who had recovered from COVID-19.

This rearrangement joins TRBV9 to TRBJ1-2; 10 bases match TRBD1. V was pared by 3 bases and J by 6 bases, with 2 bases of the junction left unmatched. The CDR3 has 13 amino acids. Germline V gene data show CDR1 as SGDLS and CDR2 as YYNGEE. The CDR3 loop is CASSGDRGDGYTF. Here the CDR3 DNA reads TGTGCCAGCAGCGGGGACAGGGGCGATGGCTACACCTTC.

In DNA form, the CDR3 reads TGTGCCAGCAGGGCCCCTCCCACCACAGATACGCAGTATTTT. This codes for CASRAPPTTDTQYF. The V gene is TRBV2, the J gene TRBJ2-3; D unclear. The CDR3 consists of 14 residues. CDR1 and CDR2 (germline): SNHLY, FYNNEI. The V end was cut by 6 bases, the J end by 2 bases, with 12 bases between. The complete variable domain, with remaining parts taken from reference TRBV2 and TRBJ2-3, reads EPEVTQTPSHQVTQMGQEVILRCVPISNHLYFYWYRQILGQKVEFLVSFYNNEISEKSEIFDDQFSVERPDGSNFTLKIRSTKLEDSAMYFCASRAPPTTDTQYFGPGTRLTVL.

Remarks on this clone: This specimen includes other DNA sequences encoding the same CDR3. This chain links TRBV6-2 or TRBV6-3 with TRBJ2-7, with 14 bases that match TRBD2. This CDR3 comprises 14 residues. The germline gives CDR1 MNHEY, CDR2 SVGEGT. The ends lost 6 bases at V and 6 bases at J; junction bases unmatched: 4. In DNA form, the CDR3 reads TGTGCCAGCAGCCCCGGGACTAGCGGGAGCGAGCAGTACTTC. Residues: CASSPGTSGSEQYF.

The chain links TRBV28 to TRBJ2-3; D is unresolved. V was pared by 4 bases and J by 2 bases, with 10 bases between. Per the germline V gene, CDR1 is MDHEN and CDR2 is SYDVKM. The CDR3 runs to 14 residues. This CDR3 reads CASSSFEPTDTQYF. DNA of the CDR3: TGTGCCAGCAGTTCCTTCGAGCCCACAGATACGCAGTATTTT.

This clone was recorded a few times. The chain links TRBV12-3 or TRBV12-4 to TRBJ1-3, with 7 nucleotides matching TRBD1. This CDR3 contains 13 residues. With V trimmed by 6 bases and J by 7 bases, 6 bases remained unmatched. This chain's CDR3 is CASRANRGNTIYF. In DNA, the CDR3 is TGTGCCAGCAGGGCAAACAGGGGTAACACCATATATTTT.

J is TRBJ2-1 and V is TRBV19, with D possibly TRBD2 on 5 matching bases. This CDR3 is 15 amino acids long. CDR1 LNHDA and CDR2 SQIVND come from the germline V gene (reference sequence). The V and J ends lost 3 bases and 0 bases respectively, with 9 bases between them. The CDR3 DNA follows: TGTGCCAGTAGTATTAGAGGGAGCTCCTACAATGAGCAGTTCTTC. This codes for CASSIRGSSYNEQFF.

This clone was counted only a few times. V usage is TRBV6-5 and J usage is TRBJ1-5; D is perhaps TRBD1 (5 bases). CDR1 and CDR2 from the germline V gene are MNHEY and SVGAGI. This CDR3 has 14 amino acids. The V gene lost 3 bases and the J gene lost 4 bases, with 10 bases spanning the gap. CDR3 amino acids: CASSYSRTNQPQHF. CDR3 coding DNA: TGTGCCAGCAGTTATTCTCGGACAAATCAGCCCCAGCATTTT.

This chain links TRBV10-1 with TRBJ2-2; 11 bases are shared with TRBD2. CDR1 is WNHNN, CDR2 SYGVQD, per germline (reference sequence). V trimming: 0 bases; J trimming: 0 bases; junction bases outside the gene matches: 0. CDR3 length: 17 residues. CDR3 DNA: TGCGCCAGCAGTGAGTCGACTAGCGGGACGAACACCGGGGAGCTGTTTTTT. It codes for CASSESTSGTNTGELFF.

This rearrangement joins TRBV19 to TRBJ1-2, with 9 bases identical to TRBD1. Trimming at V came to 5 bases and at J to 4 bases, leaving 8 bases not matched to a gene. Germline loops: CDR1 LNHDA, CDR2 SQIVND (reference sequence). The length of the CDR3 is 15 residues. The CDR3 reads CASSPGTGRTYGYTF. The CDR3 DNA sequence: TGTGCCAGTAGTCCCGGGACAGGGAGGACCTATGGCTACACCTTC.